A single sample is the source of the 29 T cell receptor beta chains below, sequenced in a study of early T cells in non-severe SARS-CoV-2 infection. From the 5' RACE reads, TCRdb called clonotypes with MiXCR, one entry per CDR3 protein. The sample has about 64,000 distinct CDR3 sequences; over 20% are singletons. The sequencing here drew on whole blood, taken at baseline. All receptors derive from an adult who was a healthcare worker with PCR-confirmed SARS-CoV-2 infection or an uninfected control (not recorded which).

The chain has TRBV25-1 and TRBJ1-1; no clear D gene. Germline CDR1 reads MGHDK; CDR2 reads SYGVNS. Trimming left V 4 bases short and J 0 bases short, with 6 bases between. This CDR3 comprises 13 residues. The CDR3 here is CASSASLNTEAFF. The CDR3 nucleotides read TGTGCCAGCAGTGCTAGCTTGAACACTGAAGCTTTCTTT. Drawing the rest from reference TRBV25-1 and TRBJ1-1, the complete variable domain is EADIYQTPRYLVIGTGKKITLECSQTMGHDKMYWYQQDPGMELHLIHYSYGVNSTEKGDLSSESTVSRIRTEHFPLTLESARPSHTSQYLCASSASLNTEAFFGQGTRLTVV.

The gene calls are TRBV18 and TRBJ2-2, with 10 bases matching TRBD1. The length of the CDR3 is 17 residues. CDR1 and CDR2 (germline): KGHSH, LQKENI. With 0 bases clipped from V and 5 bases from J, the junction kept 6 bases outside the gene matches. The CDR3 loop is CASSPPSGTGVTGELFF. The CDR3 DNA sequence: TGTGCCAGCTCACCACCATCCGGGACAGGGGTGACCGGGGAGCTGTTTTTT.

The rearrangement uses TRBV18 and TRBJ1-5; D gene ambiguous. Germline assignment: CDR1 KGHSH and CDR2 LQKENI. The V end lost 5 bases, the J end lost 5 bases, and 13 bases lay between the germline ends. The CDR3 length is 14 residues. The CDR3: CASSADGYHQPQHF. CDR3 sequence (DNA): TGTGCCAGCTCAGCGGACGGATACCATCAGCCCCAGCATTTT.

This rearrangement joins TRBV12-3 or TRBV12-4 to TRBJ2-1; D is tentatively TRBD1 or TRBD2 (6 bases each). Trimming removed 3 bases at V and 8 bases at J, with 11 bases between. There are 13 residues in the CDR3. The CDR3 DNA reads as TGTGCCAGCAGTTTCCCGGGGGCCGATGAGCAGTTCTTC. Its protein is CASSFPGADEQFF.

The chain uses TRBV6-2 or TRBV6-3 and TRBJ1-1; no clear D gene. The V end was cut by 0 bases, the J end by 6 bases, with 8 bases between. Per the germline V gene, CDR1 is MNHEY and CDR2 is SVGEGT. The CDR3 runs 13 residues. The CDR3 DNA reads as TGTGCCAGCAGTTACTCGTTAAGGGCTGAAGCTTTCTTT. It translates to CASSYSLRAEAFF.

This rearrangement joins TRBV19 to TRBJ2-5; 8 positions match TRBD2. The ends lost 1 base at V and 0 bases at J; junction bases unmatched: 1. CDR1 is LNHDA and CDR2 is SQIVND in the germline V gene (reference sequence). This CDR3 has 15 residues. The CDR3 loop reads CASSIGGGHQETQYF. DNA of the CDR3: TGTGCCAGTAGTATAGGCGGGGGGCACCAAGAGACCCAGTACTTC.

The rearrangement links TRBV20-1 to TRBJ2-7; 9 nucleotides match TRBD1. CDR1 DFQATT and CDR2 SNEGSKA come from the germline V gene (reference sequence). V was pared by 0 bases and J by 4 bases, with 7 bases of the junction left unmatched. The CDR3 covers 15 residues. The CDR3 sequence: CSARDRDRGLYEQYF. The CDR3 DNA sequence: TGCAGTGCTAGAGATCGTGACAGGGGGTTGTACGAGCAGTACTTC.

This clonotype was recorded a few times. This sequence joins TRBV7-3 and TRBJ1-1, with D uncertain. V gave up 2 bases and J gave up 8 bases, with 12 bases separating them. The CDR3 is 13 amino acids. Germline assignment: CDR1 SGHTA and CDR2 FQGTGA. The CDR3, as DNA: TGTGCCAGCAGCTTACTTGGATCCTCCGAAGCTTTCTTT. Its translation: CASSLLGSSEAFF.

The chain links TRBV12-3 or TRBV12-4 to TRBJ2-3; D perhaps matches TRBD1 (5 bases). This CDR3 comprises 11 residues. V gave up 7 bases and J gave up 9 bases, with 11 bases separating them. The CDR3 bases are TGTGCCAGCAAAACCAGGGAAACGCAGTATTTT. Encoded protein: CASKTRETQYF.

The chain couples TRBV19 to TRBJ2-2, with D possibly matching TRBD2 (6 bases). V was pared by 8 bases and J by 8 bases, with 15 bases between. CDR1 is LNHDA, CDR2 SQIVND, per germline (reference sequence). The CDR3 length is 13 residues. As DNA, the CDR3 is TGTGCCAGTTCCCTTTGGAGGGCGGGGGAGCTGTTTTTT. This translates into CASSLWRAGELFF.

J is TRBJ1-3 and V is TRBV7-2, with D possibly matching TRBD1 (5 bases). The V and J ends lost 0 bases and 6 bases respectively, with 6 bases between them. This CDR3 has 13 residues. The V gene's germline CDR1 is SGHTA and CDR2 FQGNSA. CDR3 nucleotide sequence: TGTGCCAGCAGCTTAGCAGGGGCAAACACCATATATTTT. It encodes CASSLAGANTIYF.

The rearrangement uses TRBV4-1 and TRBJ2-7; perhaps TRBD2 as D (6 bases). The CDR3 totals 15 residues. CDR1 is MGHRA and CDR2 is YSYEKL in the germline V gene. V was trimmed by 3 bases and J by 3 bases, leaving 15 bases between them. In nucleotides, the CDR3 is TGCGCCAGCAGCCATCAGGGACTTGTGAACTACGAGCAGTACTTC. It is translated as CASSHQGLVNYEQYF.

The chain links TRBV5-6 to TRBJ1-4; 7 nucleotides align to TRBD1. Germline V gives CDR1 SGHDT, CDR2 YYEEEE. The CDR3 sequence is 15 residues long. J gave up 3 bases and V 4 bases, and 6 bases lay outside the gene matches. The DNA for the CDR3 is TGTGCCAGCAGCGCGCGGACAGGAGCTAATGAAAAACTGTTTTTT. Translated, it gives CASSARTGANEKLFF.

In this sample, this clonotype turned up a few times. This chain connects TRBV20-1 to TRBJ2-5; D might be TRBD2 (5 bases). V shed 7 bases and J shed 5 bases, with 17 bases lying between them. Germline V gene lookup returns CDR1 DFQATT and CDR2 SNEGSKA (reference sequence). The CDR3 totals 13 residues. The chain's CDR3 is CSVPDRRGETQYF. CDR3 sequence (DNA): TGCAGTGTTCCGGACCGGAGAGGGGAGACCCAGTACTTC.

The CDR3 region has the DNA TGTGCCAGCAGCTTAGGACCGAAGTCCTTCGGGGAAAAACTGTTTTTT. It specifies CASSLGPKSFGEKLFF. The chain uses TRBV7-9 and TRBJ1-4; D remains unclear. This CDR3 is built from 16 residues. Germline CDR1 is SEHNR and CDR2 is FQNEAQ (reference sequence). V gave up 1 base and J gave up 8 bases, with 17 bases separating them.

This clonotype showed up just a few times. The rearrangement uses TRBV9 and TRBJ2-3, with D possibly TRBD2 on 6 matching bases. Germline assignment: CDR1 SGDLS and CDR2 YYNGEE. Between the trimmed V and J ends, which lost 3 bases and 6 bases, there was a span of 14 bases. The CDR3 length is 14 residues. CDR3 sequence (DNA): TGTGCCAGCAGCGACCCTAGCGAAGAGGATACGCAGTATTTT. Translated: CASSDPSEEDTQYF. Together with reference TRBV9 and TRBJ2-3, the CDR3 gives the full variable domain: DSGVTQTPKHLITATGQRVTLRCSPRSGDLSVYWYQQSLDQGLQFLIQYYNGEERAKGNILERFSAQQFPDLHSELNLSSLELGDSALYFCASSDPSEEDTQYFGPGTRLTVL.

The chain has TRBV12-3 or TRBV12-4 and TRBJ1-1; TRBD1 might be the D (6 bases). Trimming took 2 bases from V and 8 from J, leaving 18 bases between them. CDR3 length: 15 amino acids. The CDR3 spells CASSLHLTGEKEAFF. The CDR3 DNA reads as TGTGCCAGCAGTTTACACTTGACAGGAGAGAAAGAAGCTTTCTTT.

This clonotype was detected many times. This sequence joins TRBV15 and TRBJ2-7, with 10 positions matching TRBD2. The CDR3 consists of 16 residues. The junction had 3 bases not matched to a gene; V was cut back by 1 base and J by 0 bases. CDR1 is LNHNV, CDR2 YYDKDF, per germline (reference sequence). The CDR3: CATSRGLAGDSYEQYF. In nucleotides, the CDR3 is TGTGCCACCAGCAGAGGACTAGCGGGTGACTCCTACGAGCAGTACTTC.

The sample holds a few counts of this clonotype. This chain uses TRBV4-1 with TRBJ2-7; TRBD1 agrees at 8 bases. The CDR3 loop spans 17 amino acids. J gave up 2 bases and V 3 bases, and 12 bases lay outside the gene matches. The germline V gene encodes CDR1 MGHRA and CDR2 YSYEKL. For the CDR3, the DNA is TGCGCCAGCAGCCACTCGAGAGACAGGGGAACCACCTACGAGCAGTACTTC. This encodes CASSHSRDRGTTYEQYF.

The genes are TRBV3-1 and TRBJ2-1, with TRBD2 matching 10 bases. Germline V lookup: CDR1 LGHDT, CDR2 YNNKEL (reference sequence). The CDR3 runs to 15 residues. V shed 7 bases and J 7 bases; nucleotides not matched to a gene: 10. DNA for the CDR3: TGTGCCAGCAACGGCTGGACTAGCGGAAAGAATGAGCAGTTCTTC. This translates into CASNGWTSGKNEQFF.

In DNA, the CDR3 is TGCAGTGTGGGACAGGGATCATTTGTGAACACTGAAGCTTTCTTT. Protein: CSVGQGSFVNTEAFF. This rearrangement joins TRBV20-1 to TRBJ1-1; 9 bases are a match to TRBD1. CDR1 DFQATT and CDR2 SNEGSKA come from the germline V gene (reference sequence). V lost 7 bases and J lost 0; bases outside the gene matches: 9. This CDR3 is 15 amino acids long.

This clonotype showed up just a few times. Here the CDR3 DNA reads TGTGCCAGCAGCCCGCAATACACCGGGGAGCTGTTTTTT. Amino acids: CASSPQYTGELFF. The V call is TRBV11-2, the J call TRBJ2-2; D ambiguous. CDR1 and CDR2 from the germline V gene are SGHAT and FQNNGV. The CDR3 has 13 amino acids. With 5 bases removed from V and 3 bases from J, the gap between germline ends came to 7 bases.

The sample holds one count of this clonotype. The chain couples TRBV9 to TRBJ1-1; D is uncertain. The germline gives CDR1 SGDLS, CDR2 YYNGEE. CDR3 length: 14 amino acids. V was pared by 3 bases and J by 0 bases, with 9 bases between. CDR3 nucleotides: TGTGCCAGCAGCGGAGGAGCTATGAACACTGAAGCTTTCTTT. Translation gives CASSGGAMNTEAFF.

The chain employs TRBV5-1 and TRBJ1-1; D call uncertain. V was cut by 0 bases and J by 7 bases, with 10 bases left in between. Germline V lookup: CDR1 SGHRS, CDR2 YFSETQ. The CDR3 sequence is 13 residues long. The CDR3 region has the DNA TGCGCCAGCAGCTTGGCGTTTATCAGTGAAGCTTTCTTT. The encoded protein is CASSLAFISEAFF.

V is TRBV7-8 and J is TRBJ1-2; D not resolved. The ends were cut back, 5 bases at V and 7 bases at J, with 14 bases in the middle. This CDR3 spans 13 amino acids. Germline values: CDR1 SGHVS, CDR2 FQNEAQ. The CDR3 coding sequence is TGTGCCAGCAGCCCCCAGCGGGGAATTGGCTACACCTTC. Translated: CASSPQRGIGYTF.

The chain carries TRBV19 and TRBJ2-1, with 11 nucleotides matching TRBD2. From germline, CDR1 is LNHDA and CDR2 SQIVND (reference sequence). Losses at the gene ends were 1 base for V and 2 bases for J; bases not matched to a gene: 1. The CDR3 has 16 amino acids. CDR3 protein: CASSIASGGTYNEQFF. The DNA for the CDR3 is TGTGCCAGTAGTATAGCTAGCGGGGGGACCTACAATGAGCAGTTCTTC.

This clonotype was counted a few times. The chain links TRBV7-2 to TRBJ1-3, with D unresolved. This CDR3 contains 13 residues. Trimming pared 10 bases from V and 6 bases from J, leaving 16 bases between. Germline CDR1 is SGHTA and CDR2 is FQGNSA. CDR3: CATAPSWENTIYF. CDR3 coding DNA: TGTGCCACCGCCCCCTCGTGGGAAAACACCATATATTTT.

This clonotype was counted many times. The chain is built from TRBV27 and TRBJ2-5, with TRBD1 as a possible D gene (5 bases). This CDR3 has 14 residues. Per the germline V gene, CDR1 is MNHEY and CDR2 is SMNVEV (reference sequence). Between the trimmed V and J ends, which lost 7 bases and 3 bases, there was a span of 15 bases. In DNA form, the CDR3 reads TGTGCCAGCAACTTAGGGCAGACAGAAGAGACCCAGTACTTC. Encoded protein: CASNLGQTEETQYF.

The chain recombines TRBV29-1 with TRBJ1-1; D is uncertain. The CDR3 covers 14 residues. Germline V gives CDR1 SQVTM, CDR2 ANQGSEA. Trimming removed 6 bases from V and 0 bases from J, with 14 bases in between. The CDR3 bases are TGCAGCGTCGGAAATCCCAGTATGAACACTGAAGCTTTCTTT. Translated: CSVGNPSMNTEAFF.